Sequencing of this TCR beta chain was carried out in a study of neoadjuvant nivolumab and ipilimumab in lung cancer (dated by TCRdb to 2020 to 2021). With regard to the full study: In the NEOSTAR trial, nivolumab was administered intravenously at 3 mg/kg on days 1, 15 and 29, and the combination arm also received ipilimumab 1 mg/kg on day 1 only. The primary endpoint of the trial was the rate of major pathologic response (MPR) in the intention-to-treat population of each study arm. Of the roughly 45 patients with operable NSCLC treated in the trial, some 23 were randomized to nivolumab monotherapy and approximately 20 to nivolumab plus ipilimumab. TCR repertoires were compared between pretherapy (baseline) peripheral blood and tumors resected at surgery after neoadjuvant immune checkpoint blockade. Matched pretherapy and resected tumor pairs were analyzed for seven patients: four treated with nivolumab and three with nivolumab plus ipilimumab.

The label giving this sample's time point can be read as: at surgical resection after neoadjuvant nivolumab +/- ipilimumab. The samples were taken from NEOSTAR, a phase 2 randomized trial in operable NSCLC that tested neoadjuvant nivolumab or nivolumab plus ipilimumab, followed by surgery. Library construction relied on the immunoSEQ multiplex PCR assay. In the source study's methods: Repertoires were summarized by richness and clonality, and significantly expanded and contracted clones were identified between pre- and post-therapy samples. TCRdb took this table from immuneACCESS and kept in-frame rearrangements with V and J called. Such tables lack part of the clones; where checked against another copy, unresolved V genes explain under half of the gap, and the rest is unexplained. V and J calls and clone size are those listed in that table; D and trimming were worked out from the DNA. This sample has some 10,000 clones in its table, and more than 70% of those were observed once. Around 7.5% of the sample belongs to the ten largest clones.

For this clone: Its target antigen remains unknown. Base qualities are not at hand, and no much larger clone is one base apart.

CDR1 and CDR2 are drawn from the germline V gene: MGHRA, YSYEKL. Unmatched junction bases come to 11, with V trimmed by 0 bases and J by 3 bases. From cysteine to phenylalanine, the CDR3 is 18 amino acids long. Only the CDR3 part of the read is kept: 54 bases, read in frame from the first base. What the study reported, not specific to this receptor: No significant correlation was found between TCR clonality and pathologic tumor regression, and only one major-pathologic-response sample was available for the clonality analysis. From pretherapy to surgery, tumor T-cell richness and clonality went up in three of three dual-therapy tumors, versus only two of four nivolumab-treated tumors. A positive correlation was observed between pretherapy blood TCR richness and richness in tumors resected after neoadjuvant therapy (Spearman R of about 0.8). TCR richness and clonality were greater in resected tumors than in tumor-adjacent uninvolved lung, and increases were seen in more dual-therapy-treated tumors. TCR sequencing was performed in a small number of samples.

Material: tumor tissue, obtained after neoadjuvant nivolumab, alone or with ipilimumab, at or shortly before surgery. This TCR was sampled from an adult with non-small cell lung cancer. Some clones in this sample may be carry-over from other donors' samples. Recombination linked TRBV4-1 to TRBJ2-7; a stretch of 10 junction bases matches TRBD2. The sequenced DNA: TGCGCCAGCAGCCAAGATCTGAGTGAGGCTAGCGGGAGCTACGAGCAGTACTTC. Translated, it reads CASSQDLSEASGSYEQYF.